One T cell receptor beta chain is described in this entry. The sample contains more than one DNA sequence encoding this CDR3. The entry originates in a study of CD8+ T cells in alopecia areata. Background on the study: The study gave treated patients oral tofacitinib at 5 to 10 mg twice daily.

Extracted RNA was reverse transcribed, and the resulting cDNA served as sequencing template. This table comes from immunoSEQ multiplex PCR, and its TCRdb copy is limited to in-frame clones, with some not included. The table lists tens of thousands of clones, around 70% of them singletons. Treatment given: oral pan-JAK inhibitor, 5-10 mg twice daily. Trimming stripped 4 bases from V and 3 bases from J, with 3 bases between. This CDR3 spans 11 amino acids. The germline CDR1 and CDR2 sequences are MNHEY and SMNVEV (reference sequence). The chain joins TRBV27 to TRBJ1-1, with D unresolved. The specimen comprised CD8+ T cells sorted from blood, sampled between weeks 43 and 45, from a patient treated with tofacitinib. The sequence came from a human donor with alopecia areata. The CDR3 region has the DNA TGTGCCAGCAGTTCGTACACTGAAGCTTTCTTT. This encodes CASSSYTEAFF.